The rows below give T cell receptor beta chains drawn from one sample of a study of Ad26.COV2.S vaccination and SARS-CoV-2 variants. The data were produced by immunoSEQ multiplex PCR, yet TCRdb's version contains in-frame clones alone and is incomplete. The repertoire holds 300,000 to 350,000 clones, about 82% seen once, with under 2% in the top ten. Sequences were derived from peripheral blood, sampled in a trial of Ad26.COV2.S vaccine versus placebo. The receptor set was obtained from a person aged 18 to 65 who received the Ad26.COV2.S COVID-19 vaccine or a placebo. Each CDR3 is given without its conserved first and last residue. A D gene is named only where the DNA matches it firmly.

TRBV6-5 TRBD1 ASSAPGTANQPQH
TRBV7-2 - ASSLEGTYGGKTQY
TRBV6-1 - ASSERGRTDLSNQPQH
TRBV30 - AWSKGTDDYGYT
TRBV9 - ASSVGGAIHGYT
TRBV6-4 TRBD1 ATLGTGGPYEQY
TRBV18 - ASSQREANNEQF
TRBV9 - ASSDRVGGSTDTQY
TRBV28 TRBD1 ASSPLRTGWAEQY
TRBV5-6 - ASSLGTVDVYGYT
TRBV7-9 - ASSLQYEQY
TRBV11-2 - ASTLRVNNNEQF
TRBV4-1 - ASSQGQPYGYT
TRBV5-4 - ASSLKQGNTEAF